Presented here are 20 T cell receptor beta chains from one specimen sequenced in a study of cytomegalovirus exposure and HLA in healthy donors. It was with 60 Vbeta and 13 Jbeta primers that the PCR ran. Profiled with immunoSEQ multiplex PCR; TCRdb holds only in-frame clones, not every one. Of over 150,000 clones listed, approximately 79% are singletons. Sequences were obtained from PBMCs. The receptor source for this set is a human donor in good health.

The chain uses TRBV7-6 and TRBJ2-1; 8 bases align to TRBD2. The V gene's germline CDR1 is SGHVS and CDR2 FNYEAQ. V shed 2 bases and J 0 bases; nucleotides not matched to a gene: 0. The CDR3 has 15 residues. CDR3 coding DNA: TGTGCCAGCAGCTTACGGGGGGGCTCCTACAATGAGCAGTTCTTC. This sequence encodes CASSLRGGSYNEQFF.

This chain connects TRBV11-3 to TRBJ1-2; D gene uncertain. The V end lost 3 bases, the J end lost 7 bases, and 12 bases lay between the germline ends. The CDR3 extends over 13 amino acids. Germline CDR1 reads SGHNT; CDR2 reads YENEEA. DNA of the CDR3: TGTGCCAGCAGCTTGTTTCAGGATCGTGGCTACACCTTC. Amino acids: CASSLFQDRGYTF.

This clone showed up just once. The rearrangement joins TRBV7-9 to TRBJ1-1; D may be TRBD1 (5 bases). CDR3 length: 15 residues. The germline gives CDR1 SEHNR, CDR2 FQNEAQ (reference sequence). Between the trimmed V and J ends, which lost 5 bases and 4 bases, there was a span of 17 bases. CDR3 nucleotides: TGTGCCAGCAGCCCTAGTGGGGCTGTGGGCACTGAAGCTTTCTTT. As protein: CASSPSGAVGTEAFF.

The rearrangement links TRBV5-4 to TRBJ1-2; D remains ambiguous. Trimming left V 4 bases short and J 6 bases short, with 7 bases between. Germline lookup yields CDR1 SGHNT and CDR2 YYREEE (reference sequence). The length of the CDR3 is 11 residues. DNA for the CDR3: TGTGCCAGCAGCCACGGGAATGGCTACACCTTC. This gives the protein CASSHGNGYTF.

This clone was found a few times. V and J are TRBV4-3 and TRBJ1-1; D possibly corresponds to TRBD1 (5 bases). Germline loops: CDR1 LGHNA, CDR2 YSLEER. The V gene lost 2 bases and the J gene lost 0 bases, with 7 bases spanning the gap. The CDR3 extends over 14 amino acids. The CDR3 protein is CASSQNRLNTEAFF. CDR3 DNA: TGCGCCAGCAGCCAAAACAGGTTGAACACTGAAGCTTTCTTT.

The J gene is TRBJ2-5, the V gene TRBV11-3, with 7 bases fitting TRBD2. The CDR3 spans 14 residues. Trimming took 4 bases from V and 5 from J; bases not matched to a gene: 7. Germline CDR1 is SGHNT and CDR2 is YENEEA. This CDR3 reads CASSWGEGGETQYF. The CDR3 bases are TGTGCCAGCAGCTGGGGGGAGGGCGGGGAGACCCAGTACTTC.

This clone was seen a handful of times. The V gene is TRBV6-1, the J gene TRBJ1-1; D is perhaps TRBD1 (6 bases). CDR3 length: 16 residues. The germline V and J ends were trimmed by 2 bases and 1 base, with 14 bases remaining between them. CDR1 and CDR2 (germline): MNHNS, SASEGT. Here the CDR3 reads CASSEIEGTRNTEAFF. As DNA, the CDR3 is TGTGCCAGCAGTGAAATTGAAGGGACACGGAACACTGAAGCTTTCTTT.

The chain carries TRBV2 and TRBJ1-1; D unresolved. V lost 3 bases to trimming and J lost 1 base, with 6 bases between them. The CDR3 consists of 13 residues. Per the germline V gene, CDR1 is SNHLY and CDR2 is FYNNEI. DNA for the CDR3: TGTGCCAGCAGTGAGGAGGGGAACACTGAAGCTTTCTTT. Protein product: CASSEEGNTEAFF.

The rearrangement joins TRBV4-1 to TRBJ1-5; perhaps TRBD1 as D (6 bases). Germline V lookup: CDR1 MGHRA, CDR2 YSYEKL. The V and J ends lost 1 base and 0 bases respectively, with 13 bases between them. The CDR3 consists of 17 residues. CDR3 in DNA: TGCGCCAGCAGCCAAGGTGGACAGCCGTATAGCAATCAGCCCCAGCATTTT. It encodes CASSQGGQPYSNQPQHF.

The chain recombines TRBV5-6 with TRBJ2-1; TRBD2 aligns across 8 bases. The germline CDR1 and CDR2 sequences are SGHDT and YYEEEE. V dropped 4 bases and J dropped 5; count of bases not matched to a gene: 11. This CDR3 region has 16 residues. The CDR3 spells CASSNPFGTRHNEQFF. DNA of the CDR3: TGTGCCAGCAGCAATCCTTTCGGGACTAGGCACAATGAGCAGTTCTTC.

This chain links TRBV6-5 with TRBJ2-7, with TRBD1 identical over 8 bases. The CDR3 covers 14 residues. The trim removed 5 bases at V and 2 bases at J, leaving 5 bases unmatched. Germline CDR1 reads MNHEY; CDR2 reads SVGAGI. The chain's CDR3 is CASSTDREAYEQYF. In DNA form, the CDR3 reads TGTGCCAGCAGTACGGACAGGGAGGCCTACGAGCAGTACTTC.

V and J are TRBV19 and TRBJ2-1; TRBD2 is a possible D gene (5 bases). The length of the CDR3 is 15 residues. CDR1 LNHDA and CDR2 SQIVND come from the germline V gene (reference sequence). Trimming took off 5 bases at V and 5 bases at J, with 16 bases between the two ends. The CDR3 loop is CASSWRASSHNEQFF. CDR3 DNA: TGTGCCAGTAGTTGGCGGGCCAGTTCCCACAATGAGCAGTTCTTC.

The rearrangement uses TRBV4-2 and TRBJ2-3, with 8 bases fitting TRBD2. V was pared by 1 base and J by 3 bases, with 9 bases of the junction left unmatched. Germline-derived CDR1 and CDR2 are LGHNA and YNFKEQ. The length of the CDR3 is 17 residues. The DNA for the CDR3 is TGTGCCAGCAGCCAAGTATCAGGGACTAGGATAACAGATACGCAGTATTTT. Its translation is CASSQVSGTRITDTQYF.

The chain has TRBV7-2 and TRBJ2-7; no firm D call. The germline V and J ends were trimmed by 6 bases and 4 bases, with 10 bases remaining between them. The V gene's germline CDR1 is SGHTA and CDR2 FQGNSA. This CDR3 has 12 residues. The CDR3 nucleotides read TGTGCCAGCAGTCCTACGATTTACGAGCAGTACTTC. Residues: CASSPTIYEQYF.

The CDR3 DNA is TGTGCCAGCAGCTATAGAGGGGGAAGGGTCTACGAGCAGTACTTC. Amino acids: CASSYRGGRVYEQYF. This rearrangement joins TRBV11-3 to TRBJ2-7; the D gene is possibly TRBD1 (6 bases). This CDR3 comprises 15 residues. V shed 4 bases and J shed 3 bases, with 16 bases lying between them. Germline V gene lookup returns CDR1 SGHNT and CDR2 YENEEA.

The chain links TRBV18 to TRBJ2-6, with 8 bases aligning to TRBD1. The J segment lost 0 bases and the V segment lost 1 base, leaving 2 bases of the junction unmatched. Per germline, CDR1 KGHSH and CDR2 LQKENI. The CDR3 runs 17 residues. CDR3 DNA: TGTGCCAGCTCACCACGGGGACAGGTCTCTGGGGCCAACGTCCTGACTTTC. It yields the protein CASSPRGQVSGANVLTF.

V usage is TRBV19 and J usage is TRBJ2-7; possibly TRBD2 for D (5 bases). V dropped 5 bases and J dropped 2 bases, with 13 bases sitting between them. The CDR3 is made up of 14 amino acids. Germline CDR1 reads LNHDA; CDR2 reads SQIVND (reference sequence). CDR3 sequence: CASSPWGVTYEQYF. In DNA, the CDR3 is TGTGCCAGTAGTCCCTGGGGAGTCACCTACGAGCAGTACTTC.

The V and J genes are TRBV7-2 and TRBJ2-3; weak D call: TRBD2 (7 bases). Trimming left V 2 bases short and J 0 bases short, with 9 bases between. CDR3 size: 15 residues. Germline CDR1 and CDR2: SGHTA and FQGNSA. The CDR3 nucleotides are TGTGCCAGCAGCTTATGGGGGGGCAGCACAGATACGCAGTATTTT. Translation: CASSLWGGSTDTQYF. Variable domain in full (rest from reference TRBV7-2 and TRBJ2-3): GAGVSQSPSNKVTEKGKDVELRCDPISGHTALYWYRQSLGQGLEFLIYFQGNSAPDKSGLPSDRFSAERTGGSVSTLTIQRTQQEDSAVYLCASSLWGGSTDTQYFGPGTRLTVL.

The chain carries TRBV4-3 and TRBJ2-6, with D possibly matching TRBD1 (6 bases). Germline CDR1 is LGHNA and CDR2 is YSLEER. Deletions cut 4 bases from V and 1 base from J, with 17 bases between. The CDR3 is 18 amino acids. The CDR3 loop is CASSPTGQIRSGANVLTF. For the CDR3, the DNA is TGCGCCAGCAGCCCTACCGGACAGATACGATCTGGGGCCAACGTCCTGACTTTC.

The J gene is TRBJ2-3, the V gene TRBV19; D unclear. The germline V gene encodes CDR1 LNHDA and CDR2 SQIVND (reference sequence). This CDR3 is 14 amino acids long. Trimming removed 3 bases from V and 0 bases from J, with 7 bases in between. CDR3 DNA sequence: TGTGCCAGTAGTATGGCGACTAGCACAGATACGCAGTATTTT. The encoded protein is CASSMATSTDTQYF.